This T cell receptor beta chain derives from a study of T-cell reconstitution after alpha-beta-depleted transplantation in children. J was trimmed by 7 bases and V by 6 bases; bases with no gene match: 16. The CDR3 length is 16 residues. Germline loops: CDR1 MNHEY, CDR2 SMNVEV (reference sequence). As it was prepared, the TCRbeta library received unique molecular identifiers. TCRdb analysed the PCR reads with MiXCR anew, one entry per CDR3 protein. This sample yields approximately 70,000 distinct CDR3 sequences, of which roughly 4.5% are seen a single time; 18% belongs to the top ten. This clonotype was seen repeatedly, ten times or more.

This sequence was found in a boy younger than two who had a stem cell transplant for acute myeloid leukemia, so the T cells may come from the graft donor. This material consisted of PBMCs, mostly from graft donor cells, taken 180 days after TCRalphabeta/CD19-depleted stem cell transplant. The chain carries TRBV27 and TRBJ2-7; the match to TRBD2 covers 9 bases. The CDR3 region has the DNA TGTGCCAGCAGCCTAAGGGTTATAGCGGGGGCGTTGGAGCAGTACGTC. Translating gives CASSLRVIAGALEQYV.